Listed below are T cell receptor beta chains from one sample, sequenced in a study of T cell responses to AZD1222 COVID-19 vaccine. Using immunoSEQ multiplex PCR, the repertoire was profiled, and TCRdb retains in-frame clones only, with some absent. The data hold 150,000 to 200,000 clones, with over 80% observed a single time. Material: peripheral blood, obtained 28 days after the second dose of the MenACWY control vaccine. All receptors come from an adult who received the MenACWY meningococcal vaccine as a control. Each CDR3 is given with its conserved first and last residue. The D gene is left open where the match is weak. Not every row has a clone size; where given, it reads once, few, many or a size class.

clone_size | d_call | j_call | v_call | cdr3_aa | cdr3_nt
once | - | TRBJ1-1 | TRBV19 | CASSIIGAHTEAFF | TGTGCCAGTAGTATCATCGGAGCCCACACTGAAGCTTTCTTT
- | - | TRBJ2-1 | TRBV4-3 | CASSQIGANYNEQFF | TGCGCCAGCAGCCAAATAGGGGCTAACTACAATGAGCAGTTCTTC
once | TRBD1 | TRBJ1-1 | TRBV6-2/TRBV6-3 | CASSSEQGGRTEAFF | TGTGCCAGCAGTTCCGAACAGGGGGGGAGAACTGAAGCTTTCTTT
- | - | TRBJ2-1 | TRBV19 | CASSTSSYTPRNNEQFF | TGTGCCAGTAGTACCTCCTCCTACACACCCCGCAACAATGAGCAGTTCTTC
- | - | TRBJ1-1 | TRBV5-4 | CASSPRTGTNTEAFF | TGTGCCAGCAGCCCCCGGACGGGGACGAACACTGAAGCTTTCTTT
- | - | TRBJ2-4 | TRBV7-3 | CASSPITDGIQYF | TGTGCCAGCAGCCCTATTACAGACGGCATTCAGTACTTC
- | - | TRBJ1-5 | TRBV24-1 | CATGAGNQPQHF | TGTGCCACCGGGGCGGGGAATCAGCCCCAGCATTTT
- | - | TRBJ1-1 | TRBV18 | CASSPGDKREAFF | TGTGCCAGCTCACCGGGAGACAAGCGTGAAGCTTTCTTT
once | TRBD1 | TRBJ1-4 | TRBV18 | CASSSSYRGEKLFF | TGTGCCAGCTCATCCTCATACAGGGGTGAAAAACTGTTTTTT
- | TRBD2 | TRBJ2-1 | TRBV18 | CASSRGLAGLGNEQFF | TGTGCCAGCTCCCGCGGACTAGCGGGGTTGGGGAATGAGCAGTTCTTC
- | - | TRBJ2-1 | TRBV9 | CASSPRVRSYNEQFF | TGTGCCAGCAGCCCTCGGGTGCGCTCCTACAATGAGCAGTTCTTC
- | - | TRBJ1-2 | TRBV30 | CAWYEWHGYTF | TGTGCCTGGTACGAATGGCATGGCTACACCTTC
- | TRBD2 | TRBJ2-7 | TRBV10-1 | CASSEAGGYKGQYF | TGCGCCAGCAGTGAGGCGGGAGGGTACAAGGGGCAGTACTTC
- | - | TRBJ1-3 | TRBV30 | CALKYTTGNTIYF | TGTGCCTTGAAATATACAACCGGAAACACCATATATTTT
- | - | TRBJ2-3 | TRBV28 | CASSLSLGGRYTDTQYF | TGTGCCAGCAGCCTCTCCTTAGGTGGGAGATACACAGATACGCAGTATTTT
- | - | TRBJ1-3 | TRBV4-3 | CASSQDGGTIGNTIYF | TGCGCCAGCAGCCAAGATGGGGGCACCATTGGAAACACCATATATTTT
- | - | TRBJ2-1 | TRBV18 | CASLFQDGSNEQFF | TGTGCCAGCTTATTTCAAGACGGGAGCAATGAGCAGTTCTTC
- | TRBD2 | TRBJ2-7 | TRBV28 | CASSPVGEGGKQYF | TGTGCCAGCAGCCCGGTAGGGGAGGGAGGCAAGCAGTACTTC
once | - | TRBJ2-3 | TRBV7-9 | CASSPQAFSSTDTQYF | TGTGCCAGCAGCCCCCAAGCGTTCTCTAGCACAGATACGCAGTATTTT
few | - | TRBJ2-7 | TRBV13 | CASSYGINYEQYF | TGTGCCAGCAGCTACGGGATTAACTACGAGCAGTACTTC
- | TRBD1 | TRBJ2-1 | TRBV28 | CASTRGGGPYNEQFF | TGTGCCAGCACCCGAGGGGGCGGTCCCTACAATGAGCAGTTCTTC
- | TRBD1 | TRBJ1-4 | TRBV6-1 | CASSDPGQPQGKLFF | TGTGCCAGCAGTGACCCGGGACAGCCCCAGGGTAAACTGTTTTTT
- | - | TRBJ1-6 | TRBV10-3 | CAISPGNESPLHF | TGTGCCATCAGCCCCGGGAATGAGTCACCCCTCCACTTT
- | TRBD1 | TRBJ2-7 | TRBV29-1 | CSVEEDRDEQYF | TGCAGCGTTGAAGAGGACAGGGACGAGCAGTACTTC
- | - | TRBJ2-4 | TRBV6-5 | CASSYFLGVVDIQYF | TGTGCCAGCAGTTACTTTCTGGGGGTTGTGGACATTCAGTACTTC
once | TRBD2 | TRBJ2-5 | TRBV10-2 | CASRLAGDGETQYF | TGCGCCAGCCGACTAGCGGGAGATGGGGAGACCCAGTACTTC
- | - | TRBJ1-2 | TRBV6-5 | CASSSFRARGVNGYTF | TGTGCCAGCAGTTCATTCCGGGCGAGGGGCGTAAATGGCTACACCTTC
- | TRBD1 | TRBJ2-7 | TRBV2 | CASSVRGDRPPEYF | TGTGCCAGCAGTGTTCGAGGGGACAGACCGCCGGAGTACTTC
- | TRBD2 | TRBJ2-7 | TRBV5-5 | CASSLLAGVDYEQYF | TGTGCCAGCAGCCTCTTAGCGGGAGTGGACTACGAGCAGTACTTC
- | TRBD1 | TRBJ1-5 | TRBV7-2 | CASSLDPGQGGRPQHF | TGTGCCAGCAGCTTAGATCCGGGACAGGGGGGAAGGCCCCAGCATTTT
- | TRBD2 | TRBJ2-3 | TRBV7-2 | CASSLTREGGDTQYF | TGTGCCAGCAGCCTAACACGGGAGGGAGGGGATACGCAGTATTTT
- | TRBD2 | TRBJ2-3 | TRBV9 | CASSVVPSGGGDTQYF | TGTGCCAGCAGCGTAGTTCCATCGGGAGGTGGAGATACGCAGTATTTT
- | TRBD1 | TRBJ1-1 | TRBV10-3 | CAISPTGSSNTEAFF | TGTGCCATCAGCCCGACAGGGTCTAGTAACACTGAAGCTTTCTTT
- | - | TRBJ2-2 | TRBV30 | CAWSALNTGELFF | TGTGCCTGGAGTGCCCTGAACACCGGGGAGCTGTTTTTT
- | - | TRBJ1-3 | TRBV6-6 | CATMTNGNTIYF | TGTGCCACCATGACAAACGGAAACACCATATATTTT
- | - | TRBJ1-2 | TRBV5-1 | CASSLGGEGSYGYTF | TGCGCCAGCAGCTTGGGAGGGGAAGGAAGCTATGGCTACACCTTC
- | - | TRBJ2-1 | TRBV14 | CASSRQPVQGNEQFF | TGTGCCAGCAGCCGCCAACCGGTGCAAGGGAATGAGCAGTTCTTC
- | TRBD2 | TRBJ2-1 | TRBV28 | CASFSTGLAHGNEQFF | TGTGCCAGCTTTTCGACGGGACTAGCGCATGGGAATGAGCAGTTCTTC
- | TRBD1 | TRBJ1-1 | TRBV11-2 | CASSLDRGQGAFF | TGTGCCAGCAGCTTAGATCGGGGACAGGGTGCTTTCTTT
- | - | TRBJ2-2 | TRBV7-6 | CASSSGVIGIGELFF | TGTGCCAGCAGCTCAGGGGTAATCGGGATCGGGGAGCTGTTTTTT
- | - | TRBJ1-5 | TRBV30 | CAWRESGGGHQPQHF | TGTGCCTGGAGAGAAAGCGGGGGGGGCCATCAGCCCCAGCATTTT
- | - | TRBJ1-6 | TRBV11-2 | CASSLGFTGSPLHF | TGTGCCAGCAGCTTAGGGTTTACAGGATCACCCCTCCACTTT
once | - | TRBJ1-2 | TRBV28 | CASSPSSGAYGYTF | TGTGCCAGCAGTCCCTCCTCCGGGGCCTATGGCTACACCTTC
- | - | TRBJ1-3 | TRBV20-1 | CSASSRVSGNTIYF | TGCAGTGCTAGTTCTCGAGTCTCTGGAAACACCATATATTTT